This passage covers 28 T cell receptor beta chains from one sample sequenced in a study of cytomegalovirus exposure and HLA in healthy donors. The PCR ran on 60 Vbeta and 13 Jbeta primers. Here immunoSEQ multiplex PCR was the method, and the copy in TCRdb shows in-frame clones only, minus some. Of over 150,000 clones listed, just under 75% are singletons. Source material: PBMCs. Receptor source: a man between 25 and 39 years old in good health and CMV-seropositive.

V and J are TRBV19 and TRBJ2-7; D possibly corresponds to TRBD2 (5 bases). The germline V gene encodes CDR1 LNHDA and CDR2 SQIVND (reference sequence). V was cut by 2 bases and J by 5 bases, with 13 bases left in between. This CDR3 region has 14 residues. CDR3 region: CASSIRPRADEQYF. DNA for the CDR3: TGTGCCAGTAGTATACGACCGAGGGCGGACGAGCAGTACTTC.

CDR3 bases: TGTGCCAGCAGGCCGACAGGGGCTATCCAAGAGACCCAGTACTTC. Residues: CASRPTGAIQETQYF. V usage is TRBV6-5 and J usage is TRBJ2-5; TRBD1 matches at 8 bases. With 6 bases clipped from V and 1 base from J, the junction kept 7 bases outside the gene matches. CDR1 is MNHEY and CDR2 is SVGAGI in the germline V gene. The CDR3 runs 15 residues.

V usage is TRBV7-9 and J usage is TRBJ2-5; D is tentatively TRBD1 or TRBD2 (5 bases each). The end of the DNA fits TRBJ2-7 better, so the J call may be wrong. Germline loops: CDR1 SEHNR, CDR2 FQNEAQ (reference sequence). This CDR3 has 16 amino acids. CDR3 nucleotide sequence: TGTGCCAGCAGTCACACCGCATGGGGGAAGGACTACGAGCAGTACTTC. This codes for CASSHTAWGKDYEQYF.

In DNA, the CDR3 is TGTGCCAGCAGAGGACCCGGGACAGGGCTGACTGAAGCTTTCTTT. Residues: CASRGPGTGLTEAFF. This chain uses TRBV11-2 with TRBJ1-1; 9 bases match TRBD1. V gave up 6 bases and J gave up 5 bases; unmatched junction bases: 10. The germline CDR1 and CDR2 sequences are SGHAT and FQNNGV. The CDR3 sequence is 15 residues long.

The CDR3: CASSAQGSDTQYF. The CDR3 coding sequence is TGTGCCAGCAGCGCCCAGGGCTCAGATACGCAGTATTTT. The chain recombines TRBV5-4 with TRBJ2-3, with a weak D call TRBD1 (5 bases). Trimming left V 4 bases short and J 4 bases short, with 10 bases between. The CDR3 totals 13 residues. Germline V gene lookup returns CDR1 SGHNT and CDR2 YYREEE (reference sequence).

V usage is TRBV9 and J usage is TRBJ1-5; 8 nucleotides line up with TRBD1. Germline V gene sequence: CDR1 SGDLS, CDR2 YYNGEE. CDR3 length: 15 amino acids. V shed 5 bases and J 4 bases; nucleotides not matched to a gene: 8. In nucleotides, the CDR3 is TGTGCCAGCAGTCCAGGACAGGGTCTAAATCAGCCCCAGCATTTT. This gives the protein CASSPGQGLNQPQHF. The full variable domain, rest sourced from reference TRBV9 and TRBJ1-5, is DSGVTQTPKHLITATGQRVTLRCSPRSGDLSVYWYQQSLDQGLQFLIQYYNGEERAKGNILERFSAQQFPDLHSELNLSSLELGDSALYFCASSPGQGLNQPQHFGDGTRLSIL.

The chain uses TRBV7-2 and TRBJ2-4, with 9 bases lining up with TRBD1. The CDR3 runs to 13 residues. CDR1 and CDR2 (germline): SGHTA, FQGNSA. V lost 5 bases and J lost 9; bases outside the gene matches: 5. The CDR3, as DNA: TGTGCCAGCAGCGTGGGACAGGGACCCATTCAGTACTTC. Encoded protein: CASSVGQGPIQYF.

The chain is built from TRBV28 and TRBJ2-1, with D perhaps matching TRBD1 (6 bases). The V end lost 8 bases, the J end lost 6 bases, and 11 bases lay between the germline ends. The CDR3 is 12 amino acids. Per the germline V gene, CDR1 is MDHEN and CDR2 is SYDVKM. DNA of the CDR3: TGTGCCAGCTTAGAAGGGGGCAATGAGCAGTTCTTC. Its translation is CASLEGGNEQFF. Supplemented by reference TRBV28 and TRBJ2-1, the full variable domain reads DVKVTQSSRYLVKRTGEKVFLECVQDMDHENMFWYRQDPGLGLRLIYFSYDVKMKEKGDIPEGYSVSREKKERFSLILESASTNQTSMYLCASLEGGNEQFFGPGTRLTVL.

On this clone: At one end, the junction sequence differs from germline, possibly due to a read error. The CDR3 sequence is CASSIDRNTGELFF. The CDR3 nucleotides are TGTGCCAGCAGCATAGACAGGAACACCGGGGAGCTGTTTTTT. The rearrangement links TRBV11-2 to TRBJ2-2, with D perhaps matching TRBD1 (5 bases). Per the germline V gene, CDR1 is SGHAT and CDR2 is FQNNGV. This CDR3 has 14 amino acids.

The genes are TRBV21-1 and TRBJ2-7; TRBD1 reflects the table's D call only, with no check against the DNA. TRBV21-1 counts as a pseudogene. This CDR3 is 13 amino acids long. CDR3 protein: CASSKGPRYEQYF. CDR3 nucleotide sequence: TGTGCCAGCAGCAAAGGGCCCCGCTACGAGCAGTACTTC.

This clone has just one count. The chain uses TRBV2 and TRBJ2-2; TRBD1 agrees at 10 bases. The V segment lost 7 bases and the J segment 5 bases; nucleotides outside the gene matches: 4. The CDR3 length is 14 residues. In germline, CDR1 is SNHLY, CDR2 FYNNEI. CDR3 sequence: CASTPGQGTGELFF. DNA for the CDR3: TGTGCCAGCACCCCGGGACAGGGGACCGGGGAGCTGTTTTTT.

Here the CDR3 reads CASSLLEYPGSGANVLTF. In nucleotides, the CDR3 is TGTGCCAGCAGCTTATTGGAGTACCCTGGCTCCGGGGCCAACGTCCTGACTTTC. The chain is built from TRBV7-2 and TRBJ2-6, with D uncertain. The ends were cut back, 2 bases at V and 4 bases at J, with 18 bases in the middle. This CDR3 is 18 amino acids long. Per the germline V gene, CDR1 is SGHTA and CDR2 is FQGNSA.

V is TRBV5-1 and J is TRBJ2-2; 9 bases are shared with TRBD1. V shed 7 bases and J 5 bases; nucleotides not matched to a gene: 6. Germline CDR1 SGHRS, CDR2 YFSETQ. The CDR3 contains 14 residues. CDR3 residues: CASGMDRGTGELFF. The CDR3 DNA sequence: TGCGCCAGCGGGATGGACAGGGGTACCGGGGAGCTGTTTTTT. Combining the CDR3 with reference TRBV5-1 and TRBJ2-2 gives the whole variable domain KAGVTQTPRYLIKTRGQQVTLSCSPISGHRSVSWYQQTPGQGLQFLFEYFSETQRNKGNFPGRFSGRQFSNSRSEMNVSTLELGDSALYLCASGMDRGTGELFFGEGSRLTVL.

This clone was seen a handful of times. The gene calls are TRBV27 and TRBJ2-7; 7 positions match TRBD2. Germline V lookup: CDR1 MNHEY, CDR2 SMNVEV (reference sequence). The J segment lost 5 bases and the V segment lost 8 bases, leaving 9 bases of the junction unmatched. The CDR3 extends over 13 amino acids. CDR3 protein: CASRRVAGDEQYF. CDR3 in DNA: TGTGCCAGCCGGCGGGTTGCGGGGGACGAGCAGTACTTC.

V usage is TRBV7-2 and J usage is TRBJ2-7, with a tentative D call TRBD2 (5 bases). CDR1 and CDR2 (germline): SGHTA, FQGNSA. The CDR3 is made up of 14 amino acids. Trimming removed 0 bases from V and 1 base from J, with 7 bases in between. CDR3 nucleotide sequence: TGTGCCAGCAGCTTAGCCACTAGGTCCTACGAGCAGTACTTC. It is translated as CASSLATRSYEQYF. The entire variable domain, with the rest obtained from reference TRBV7-2 and TRBJ2-7, is as follows: GAGVSQSPSNKVTEKGKDVELRCDPISGHTALYWYRQSLGQGLEFLIYFQGNSAPDKSGLPSDRFSAERTGGSVSTLTIQRTQQEDSAVYLCASSLATRSYEQYFGPGTRLTVT.

This clone is a singleton in its sample. The CDR3 here is CASSQEGDWGHNEQFF. CDR3 sequence (DNA): TGTGCCAGCAGCCAAGAGGGAGACTGGGGTCACAATGAGCAGTTCTTC. The chain carries TRBV14 and TRBJ2-1, with D tentatively TRBD2 (5 bases). V lost 0 bases, J lost 5 bases, and 14 bases lay in between. Germline CDR1 SGHDN, CDR2 FVKESK. This CDR3 spans 16 amino acids.

This clone has more than one count but fewer than ten. The chain couples TRBV12-5 to TRBJ2-5; 14 positions match TRBD2. V lost 3 bases, J lost 3 bases, and 3 bases stayed unmatched. Germline values: CDR1 LGHNT, CDR2 FRNRAP. This CDR3 comprises 16 residues. The CDR3 region has the DNA TGTGCTAGTGGTTTATGGACTAGCGGGGGGAAAGAGACCCAGTACTTC. It yields the protein CASGLWTSGGKETQYF.

The V gene is TRBV11-2, the J gene TRBJ2-1; 12 nucleotides align to TRBD2. The germline V gene encodes CDR1 SGHAT and CDR2 FQNNGV. J gave up 7 bases and V 2 bases, and 6 bases lay outside the gene matches. This CDR3 has 16 residues. The CDR3 region is CASSLPSGGAKNEQFF. The CDR3 DNA reads as TGTGCCAGCAGCTTACCTAGCGGGGGGGCTAAAAATGAGCAGTTCTTC.

V usage is TRBV7-9 and J usage is TRBJ2-3, with D perhaps TRBD1 (6 bases). This CDR3 has 15 amino acids. V was cut by 4 bases and J by 2 bases, with 13 bases left in between. Germline V gene data show CDR1 as SEHNR and CDR2 as FQNEAQ (reference sequence). The CDR3 sequence is CASSYATGLTDTQYF. CDR3 coding DNA: TGTGCCAGCAGCTACGCAACAGGGCTCACAGATACGCAGTATTTT.

The chain is built from TRBV7-9 and TRBJ1-6, with TRBD1 matching over 7 bases. After removal of 5 bases from V and 0 bases from J, the junction contained 13 bases not matched to a gene. The CDR3 length is 19 residues. Looked up from germline, CDR1 is SEHNR and CDR2 is FQNEAQ (reference sequence). The CDR3 spells CASSPDLGGQFSYNSPLHF. For the CDR3, the DNA is TGTGCCAGCAGCCCCGACCTAGGGGGCCAATTCTCCTATAATTCACCCCTCCACTTT.

This clone was seen a few times. V is TRBV5-4 and J is TRBJ2-5; 8 bases match TRBD1. J was trimmed by 2 bases and V by 6 bases; bases with no gene match: 6. In germline, CDR1 is SGHNT, CDR2 YYREEE (reference sequence). CDR3 length: 14 residues. The CDR3 region has the DNA TGTGCCAGCACCCACCGGGACAGGCAAGAGACCCAGTACTTC. The encoded protein is CASTHRDRQETQYF. Variable domain in full (rest from reference TRBV5-4 and TRBJ2-5): ETGVTQSPTHLIKTRGQQVTLRCSSQSGHNTVSWYQQALGQGPQFIFQYYREEENGRGNFPPRFSGLQFPNYSSELNVNALELDDSALYLCASTHRDRQETQYFGPGTRLLVL.

The chain employs TRBV30 and TRBJ2-5, with 7 bases that match TRBD1. The CDR3 is 15 residues long. The trim removed 2 bases at V and 0 bases at J, leaving 6 bases unmatched. Germline V CDR1 and CDR2: GTSNPN, SVGIG (reference sequence). The CDR3 protein is CAWSIGQANQETQYF. The CDR3, as DNA: TGTGCCTGGAGTATTGGACAGGCGAACCAAGAGACCCAGTACTTC.

This chain's CDR3 is CASSSTSGVNTDTQYF. The CDR3 DNA reads as TGCGCCAGCAGCTCGACTAGCGGGGTGAACACAGATACGCAGTATTTT. This rearrangement joins TRBV5-1 to TRBJ2-3; 11 nucleotides line up with TRBD2. The germline gives CDR1 SGHRS, CDR2 YFSETQ. Trimming took 3 bases from V and 2 from J; bases not matched to a gene: 5. This CDR3 is built from 16 residues.

V usage is TRBV5-4 and J usage is TRBJ2-5; tentative D call: TRBD2 (7 bases). V lost 6 bases and J lost 4, with 16 bases in between. The V gene's germline CDR1 is SGHNT and CDR2 YYREEE (reference sequence). This CDR3 has 14 residues. CDR3 loop: CASIDRREGETQYF. CDR3 nucleotides: TGTGCCAGCATCGACAGGAGGGAGGGAGAGACCCAGTACTTC.

The chain recombines TRBV5-1 with TRBJ2-1; TRBD2 might be the D (6 bases). In germline, CDR1 is SGHRS, CDR2 YFSETQ. The V end was cut by 2 bases, the J end by 5 bases, with 17 bases between. The CDR3 runs 16 residues. The chain's CDR3 is CASSLWGVVPDNEQFF. The CDR3 DNA sequence: TGCGCCAGCAGCTTATGGGGGGTAGTCCCCGACAATGAGCAGTTCTTC.

The CDR3 reads CASSSSGSGQPQHF. CDR3 DNA: TGTGCCAGCAGTTCGTCAGGGTCCGGACAGCCCCAGCATTTT. The rearrangement joins TRBV27 to TRBJ1-5; a possible D gene is TRBD1 (5 bases). Per the germline V gene, CDR1 is MNHEY and CDR2 is SMNVEV (reference sequence). This CDR3 contains 14 residues. V was cut by 4 bases and J by 7 bases, with 14 bases left in between.

The V and J genes are TRBV11-2 and TRBJ2-1, with TRBD2 matching over 8 bases. Trimming at V came to 3 bases and at J to 7 bases, leaving 8 bases not matched to a gene. The germline CDR1 and CDR2 sequences are SGHAT and FQNNGV. The CDR3 runs to 15 residues. CDR3 sequence: CASSFFGGAVNEQFF. The CDR3 DNA reads TGTGCCAGCAGCTTCTTCGGGGGGGCCGTTAATGAGCAGTTCTTC.

The chain carries TRBV9 and TRBJ2-7, with D possibly being TRBD2 (7 bases). Trimming left V 0 bases short and J 6 bases short, with 16 bases between. There are 15 residues in the CDR3. The germline gives CDR1 SGDLS, CDR2 YYNGEE. DNA of the CDR3: TGTGCCAGCAGCGTAGCTCCAGGGGAGGGTCGCGAGCAGTACTTC. Translating it yields CASSVAPGEGREQYF.